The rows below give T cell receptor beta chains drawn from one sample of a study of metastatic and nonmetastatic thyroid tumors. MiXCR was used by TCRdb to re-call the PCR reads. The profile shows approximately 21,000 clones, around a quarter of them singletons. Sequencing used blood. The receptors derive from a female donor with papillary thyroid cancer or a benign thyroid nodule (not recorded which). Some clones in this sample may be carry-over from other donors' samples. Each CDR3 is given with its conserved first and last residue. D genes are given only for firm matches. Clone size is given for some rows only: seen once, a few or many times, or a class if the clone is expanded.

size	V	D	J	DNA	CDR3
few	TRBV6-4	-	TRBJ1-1	TGTGCCAGCAGCAACTCCCCTGGGGGGCGGAACACTGAAGCTTTCTTT	CASSNSPGGRNTEAFF
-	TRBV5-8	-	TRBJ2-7	TGTGCCAGCAGCCCCGAACAGGGCCTAGGTGGGGAGCAGTACTTC	CASSPEQGLGGEQYF
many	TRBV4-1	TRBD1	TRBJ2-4	TGCGCCAGCAGCCTGGTGGCCACACAGGGGGCACAAAACATTCAGTACTTC	CASSLVATQGAQNIQYF
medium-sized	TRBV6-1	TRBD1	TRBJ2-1	TGTGCCAGCAGTGCGGACAGGGGAGGTGAGCAGTTCTTC	CASSADRGGEQFF
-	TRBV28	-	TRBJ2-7	TGTGCCAGCAGTCAAACTGAGCCCTACGAGCAGTACTTC	CASSQTEPYEQYF
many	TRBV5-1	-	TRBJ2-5	TGCGCCAGCAGCTATCGGCAGGGGAAAGGGGAGACCCAGTACTTC	CASSYRQGKGETQYF
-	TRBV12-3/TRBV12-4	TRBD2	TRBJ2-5	TGTGCCAGCAGCAGGCTCGGGACTAGCGGGGAGACCCAGTACTTC	CASSRLGTSGETQYF
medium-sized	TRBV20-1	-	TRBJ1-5	TGCAGTGCTGCGGCGGGACAAGACCACCAGCCCCAGCATTTT	CSAAAGQDHQPQHF
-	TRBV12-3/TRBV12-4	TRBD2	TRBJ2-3	TGTGCCAGCAGCCAGGGACTAACGGGAGGGCCGACGCAGTATTTT	CASSQGLTGGPTQYF
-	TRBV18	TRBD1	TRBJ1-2	TGTGCCAGCTCAAGTACCACACAGGGGGCGTATGGCTACACCTTC	CASSSTTQGAYGYTF
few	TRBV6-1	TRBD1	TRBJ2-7	TGTGCCAGCAGCTTCGGGACAGGACGAGAGCAGTACTTC	CASSFGTGREQYF
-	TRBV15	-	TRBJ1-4	TGTGCCGCCAGCAAAACTTCTAGGATCAATGAAAAACTGTTTTTT	CAASKTSRINEKLFF
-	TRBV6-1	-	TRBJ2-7	TGTGCCAGCAGGCCGGGTAGGCAGGGGAGGGAGCAGTACTTC	CASRPGRQGREQYF
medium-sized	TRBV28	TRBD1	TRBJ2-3	TGTGCCAGCAGTTTAGACAGGGGGCAAGATACGCAGTATTTT	CASSLDRGQDTQYF
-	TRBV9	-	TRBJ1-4	TGTGCCAACAGCCCGGTGGGATTGAATAATGAAAAACTGTTTTTT	CANSPVGLNNEKLFF
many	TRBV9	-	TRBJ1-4	TGTGCCAGCAGCCCACCCGGGACGGCGAATGAAAAACTGTTTTTT	CASSPPGTANEKLFF
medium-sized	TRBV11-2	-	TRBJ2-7	TGTGCCAGCAGCTTAGAGAGAGACAGCCACTACGAGCAGTACTTC	CASSLERDSHYEQYF
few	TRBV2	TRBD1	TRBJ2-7	TGTGCCAGCAGTCAAACAGGGGGTGTCAACGAGCAGTACTTC	CASSQTGGVNEQYF
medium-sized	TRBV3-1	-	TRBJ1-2	TGTGCCAGCAGCCAAGGTGTCTATGGCTACACCTTC	CASSQGVYGYTF
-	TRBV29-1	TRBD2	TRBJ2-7	TGCAGCGGGACTAGCGGTTCCTACGAGCAGTACTTC	CSGTSGSYEQYF
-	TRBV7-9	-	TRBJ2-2	TGTGCCAGCGGAGGCGGGACAGTGGACACTGGGGAGCTGTTTTTT	CASGGGTVDTGELFF
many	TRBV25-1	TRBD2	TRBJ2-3	TGTGCCAGCAGTGAAGGTTCGGCGGGAGCCTGGGGCACAGATACGCAGTATTTT	CASSEGSAGAWGTDTQYF
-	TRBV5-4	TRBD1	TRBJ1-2	TGTGCCAGCAGCGTTGGACAGGCGCTAGTTAACTATGGCTACACCTTC	CASSVGQALVNYGYTF
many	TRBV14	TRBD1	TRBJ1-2	TGTGCCAGCAGCCACCGACAGGGGAGCTATGGCTACACCTTC	CASSHRQGSYGYTF
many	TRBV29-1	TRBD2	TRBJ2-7	TGCAGCGTTGGCACGGGAGGGGGGGCAAGCGAGCAGTACTTC	CSVGTGGGASEQYF
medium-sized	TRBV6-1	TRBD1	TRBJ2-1	TGTGCCAGCAATAAGGACAGGGTAACCAATGAGCAGTTCTTC	CASNKDRVTNEQFF
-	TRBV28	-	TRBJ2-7	TGTGCCAACAGTCTCCCTGTACATCGAAACTCATACGAGCAGTACTTC	CANSLPVHRNSYEQYF
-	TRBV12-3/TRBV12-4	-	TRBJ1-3	TGTGCCAGCAGGTCCGGGCTAAACACCATATATTTT	CASRSGLNTIYF
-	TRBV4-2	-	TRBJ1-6	TGTGCCAGCAGCCCCTGCTTATACCTCGACTCTTATAATTCACCCCTCCACTTT	CASSPCLYLDSYNSPLHF
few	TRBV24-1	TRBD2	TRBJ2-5	TGTGCCACCAGTGATCCCGGACTAGCCACCAGGGAGACCCAGTACTTC	CATSDPGLATRETQYF
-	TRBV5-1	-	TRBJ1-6	TGCGCCAGCAGCTTGGGTACAGTCATCGGTTCACCCCTCCACTTT	CASSLGTVIGSPLHF
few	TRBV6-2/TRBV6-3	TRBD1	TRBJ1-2	TGTGCCAGCAGTTACTCCGACAGGGGCTATGGCTACACCTTC	CASSYSDRGYGYTF
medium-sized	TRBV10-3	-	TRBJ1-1	TGTGCCACAAGTCAGTTCATGAACACTGAAGCTTTCTTT	CATSQFMNTEAFF
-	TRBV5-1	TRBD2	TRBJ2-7	TGCGCCAGCCGGACTAGCGGGATCACCTACGAGCAGTACTTC	CASRTSGITYEQYF
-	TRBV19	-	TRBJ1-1	TGTTCCAGTATGCGAGGGTCTGCCGAAGCTTTCTTT	CSSMRGSAEAFF
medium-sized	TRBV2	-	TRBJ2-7	TGTGCCAGTTCAGGGATAGGGACCTACGAGCAGTACTTC	CASSGIGTYEQYF
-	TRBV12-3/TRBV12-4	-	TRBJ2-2	TGTGACAGCAGCCCTGGCGGAGAGTTATTGGGGGAGCTGTTTTTT	CDSSPGGELLGELFF
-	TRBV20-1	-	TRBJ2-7	TGCAGTGCCGCCGGAGGGGAAAACCAGAACGAGCAGTACTTC	CSAAGGENQNEQYF
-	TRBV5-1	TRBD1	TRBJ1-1	TGCGCCAGCAGCTTAGGGACAGGGGTGGTTGAAGCTTTCTTT	CASSLGTGVVEAFF
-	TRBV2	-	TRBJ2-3	TGTGCCAGCAGTGGGTACCAACCGACAGATACGCAGTATTTT	CASSGYQPTDTQYF